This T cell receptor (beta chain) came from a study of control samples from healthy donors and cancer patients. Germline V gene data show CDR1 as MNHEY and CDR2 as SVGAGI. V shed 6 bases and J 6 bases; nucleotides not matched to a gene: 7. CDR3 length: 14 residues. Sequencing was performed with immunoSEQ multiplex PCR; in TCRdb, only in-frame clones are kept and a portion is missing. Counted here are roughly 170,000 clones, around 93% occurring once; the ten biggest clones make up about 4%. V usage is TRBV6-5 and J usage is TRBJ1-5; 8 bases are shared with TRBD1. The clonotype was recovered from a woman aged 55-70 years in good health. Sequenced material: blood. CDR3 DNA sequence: TGTGCCAGCAGAGCGACAGGGGAGGGTCAGCCCCAGCATTTT. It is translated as CASRATGEGQPQHF.